The 30 T cell receptor beta chains in this list originate from one sample, sequenced in a study of OX40 agonist ivuxolimab in advanced cancers. Data came from immunoSEQ multiplex PCR; TCRdb stores just in-frame clones and leaves some out. The sample comprises just under 80,000 clones, 84% of which are singletons, and 25% rests with the top ten. The sample was CD4+ or CD8+ T cells sorted from blood, taken in a trial of the OX40 agonist ivuxolimab. All receptors come from an adult with an advanced solid tumor such as melanoma, head and neck, liver or kidney cancer.

The rearrangement uses TRBV5-6 and TRBJ2-1; TRBD2 is a possible D gene (7 bases). V was cut by 1 base and J by 9 bases, with 23 bases left in between. Germline loops: CDR1 SGHDT, CDR2 YYEEEE. The CDR3 is 17 residues long. In DNA, the CDR3 is TGTGCCAGCAGCTTGTGGGTCCGGGGGGCGGGGTCCGGTGAGCAGTTCTTC. Translating gives CASSLWVRGAGSGEQFF.

The gene calls are TRBV7-2 and TRBJ1-1, with a weak D call TRBD1 (5 bases). Per germline, CDR1 SGHTA and CDR2 FQGNSA. V lost 5 bases and J lost 2, with 15 bases in between. This CDR3 is 15 amino acids long. The CDR3 loop is CASSIGAPANTEAFF. The CDR3 nucleotides read TGTGCCAGCAGCATCGGGGCTCCCGCCAACACTGAAGCTTTCTTT.

The V and J genes are TRBV10-1 and TRBJ2-7, with 7 bases lining up with TRBD2. Germline V gives CDR1 WNHNN, CDR2 SYGVQD (reference sequence). The CDR3 covers 14 residues. The ends lost 10 bases at V and 0 bases at J; junction bases unmatched: 9. The CDR3 sequence: CATRPSGDSYEQYF. CDR3 sequence (DNA): TGCGCCACCAGACCCAGCGGGGACTCCTACGAGCAGTACTTC.

The chain combines TRBV28 with TRBJ2-1; TRBD2 agrees at 13 bases. This CDR3 has 15 amino acids. Germline V gene sequence: CDR1 MDHEN, CDR2 SYDVKM. J was trimmed by 10 bases and V by 2 bases; bases with no gene match: 5. This CDR3 is CASSLPGLAGNEQFF. The DNA for the CDR3 is TGTGCCAGCAGTTTACCGGGACTAGCGGGAAACGAGCAGTTCTTC.

The chain carries TRBV18 and TRBJ2-7; D call uncertain. This CDR3 is built from 14 residues. V dropped 3 bases and J dropped 7 bases, with 16 bases sitting between them. Germline V CDR1 and CDR2: KGHSH, LQKENI. Here the CDR3 reads CASSPPVASREQYF. For the CDR3, the DNA is TGTGCCAGCTCACCCCCGGTGGCGTCTAGAGAGCAGTACTTC.

The chain links TRBV18 to TRBJ1-3; perhaps TRBD1 as D (6 bases). The CDR3 is made up of 18 amino acids. Trimming stripped 3 bases from V and 0 bases from J, with 18 bases between. Germline CDR1 reads KGHSH; CDR2 reads LQKENI. The CDR3 DNA reads TGTGCCAGCTCACCGCTCGCCTTACGGGGGGCCTCTGGAAACACCATATATTTT. As protein: CASSPLALRGASGNTIYF.

The rearrangement joins TRBV15 to TRBJ2-2, with D perhaps TRBD2 (5 bases). CDR1 and CDR2 (germline): LNHNV, YYDKDF (reference sequence). The CDR3 consists of 14 residues. V was clipped by 0 bases and J by 7 bases, with 9 bases between them. This CDR3 reads CATSRDRAGGELFF. Here the CDR3 DNA reads TGTGCCACCAGCAGAGATCGGGCGGGCGGGGAGCTGTTTTTT.

The chain joins TRBV5-4 to TRBJ1-5; D gene unclear. There are 15 residues in the CDR3. The germline V gene has CDR1 SGHNT and CDR2 YYREEE (reference sequence). Trimming shortened V by 0 bases and J by 4 bases, and 11 bases separated the two germline ends. This chain's CDR3 is CASSLEPNLNQPQHF. CDR3 in DNA: TGTGCCAGCAGCTTGGAACCGAACCTGAATCAGCCCCAGCATTTT.

The chain carries TRBV10-1 and TRBJ1-5, with no clear D. The CDR3 spans 20 residues. Trimming left V 4 bases short and J 5 bases short, with 30 bases between. Per germline, CDR1 WNHNN and CDR2 SYGVQD (reference sequence). The CDR3, as DNA: TGCGCCAGCAGTGTGGCTTCTGGGGAACCCCACTCCAAAGACGATCAGCCCCAGCATTTT. Translation gives CASSVASGEPHSKDDQPQHF.

The chain combines TRBV7-9 with TRBJ2-2; the match to TRBD2 covers 7 bases. Germline trimming cut 2 bases from V and 6 bases from J; bases unmatched to any gene: 15. CDR1 is SEHNR and CDR2 is FQNEAQ in the germline V gene (reference sequence). CDR3 length: 18 amino acids. The CDR3 spells CASSLYWRSAGRSGELFF. CDR3 DNA: TGTGCCAGCAGCTTATATTGGCGGTCAGCGGGGAGGTCCGGGGAGCTGTTTTTT.

The V and J genes are TRBV30 and TRBJ1-5; TRBD1 might be the D (5 bases). Trimming stripped 2 bases from V and 1 base from J, with 9 bases between. This CDR3 contains 14 residues. Germline V gene lookup returns CDR1 GTSNPN and CDR2 SVGIG (reference sequence). The CDR3 loop is CAWSQGFSNQPQHF. DNA of the CDR3: TGTGCCTGGAGTCAGGGTTTCAGCAATCAGCCCCAGCATTTT.

V is TRBV7-2 and J is TRBJ2-5; the match to TRBD2 covers 9 bases. The germline gives CDR1 SGHTA, CDR2 FQGNSA. This CDR3 region has 15 residues. Trimming at V came to 4 bases and at J to 4 bases, leaving 7 bases not matched to a gene. As DNA, the CDR3 is TGTGCCAGCAGCTCCCGAGCGGGGGGTGTAGAGACCCAGTACTTC. It yields the protein CASSSRAGGVETQYF.

The rearrangement links TRBV19 to TRBJ1-4; 7 bases map to TRBD1. The ends lost 7 bases at V and 0 bases at J; junction bases unmatched: 8. The CDR3 is 16 amino acids. Germline-derived CDR1 and CDR2 are LNHDA and SQIVND (reference sequence). The CDR3 region is CASTVGTATTNEKLFF. DNA for the CDR3: TGTGCCAGTACGGTCGGGACAGCTACAACTAATGAAAAACTGTTTTTT.

The rearrangement links TRBV10-1 to TRBJ2-7; D remains unclear. The V and J ends lost 4 bases and 7 bases respectively, with 14 bases between them. Per the germline V gene, CDR1 is WNHNN and CDR2 is SYGVQD (reference sequence). This CDR3 is 13 amino acids long. In DNA form, the CDR3 reads TGCGCCAGCAGTGGAGATTCGGTAGGGGAGCAGTACTTC. Encoded protein: CASSGDSVGEQYF.

In DNA, the CDR3 is TGTGCCAGCAGCTTTATCACAGGGAGGGGGACCCAGTACTTC. It is translated as CASSFITGRGTQYF. This chain joins TRBV7-9 and TRBJ2-5; D perhaps matches TRBD2 (7 bases). Per the germline V gene, CDR1 is SEHNR and CDR2 is FQNEAQ (reference sequence). The CDR3 extends over 14 amino acids. The V gene lost 3 bases and the J gene lost 7 bases, with 15 bases spanning the gap.

The chain has TRBV6-1 and TRBJ2-3; 10 bases map to TRBD2. CDR1 and CDR2 from the germline V gene are MNHNS and SASEGT. CDR3 length: 15 residues. J was trimmed by 2 bases and V by 7 bases; bases with no gene match: 6. The CDR3 bases are TGTGCCAGCAACCGAGCGGGAGGGTTCACAGATACGCAGTATTTT. It specifies CASNRAGGFTDTQYF.

The chain joins TRBV4-1 to TRBJ1-1; a possible D gene is TRBD1 (5 bases). CDR1 and CDR2 (germline): MGHRA, YSYEKL. The CDR3 contains 14 residues. V gave up 4 bases and J gave up 1 base, with 10 bases separating them. The CDR3 spells CASSPPGGNTEAFF. The CDR3, as DNA: TGCGCCAGCAGCCCCCCGGGGGGGAACACTGAAGCTTTCTTT.

V gene TRBV7-9 combines with J gene TRBJ2-3, with 7 bases identical to TRBD1. Germline values: CDR1 SEHNR, CDR2 FQNEAQ (reference sequence). The junction had 12 bases not matched to a gene; V was cut back by 5 bases and J by 4 bases. This CDR3 has 16 amino acids. CDR3 residues: CASSLTGDRSSDTQYF. DNA of the CDR3: TGTGCCAGCAGCCTTACTGGGGACAGATCCTCAGATACGCAGTATTTT.

The sample holds many counts of this clone. The chain combines TRBV5-4 with TRBJ1-1, with D perhaps matching TRBD1 (5 bases). CDR1 is SGHNT and CDR2 is YYREEE in the germline V gene (reference sequence). This CDR3 is 14 amino acids long. V was cut by 1 base and J by 1 base, with 8 bases left in between. The CDR3 sequence is CASSLWGGNTEAFF. CDR3 DNA: TGTGCCAGCAGCTTGTGGGGGGGGAACACTGAAGCTTTCTTT. Drawing the rest from reference TRBV5-4 and TRBJ1-1, the complete variable domain is ETGVTQSPTHLIKTRGQQVTLRCSSQSGHNTVSWYQQALGQGPQFIFQYYREEENGRGNFPPRFSGLQFPNYSSELNVNALELDDSALYLCASSLWGGNTEAFFGQGTRLTVV.

The V and J genes are TRBV5-8 and TRBJ1-1; 10 bases match TRBD1. With V trimmed by 5 bases and J by 4 bases, 8 bases remained unmatched. This CDR3 comprises 15 residues. CDR1 and CDR2 (germline): SGHTS, YDEGEE. CDR3 amino acids: CASRDRGALITEAFF. Written as DNA, the CDR3 is TGTGCCAGCAGGGACAGGGGGGCGCTGATCACTGAAGCTTTCTTT.

In DNA form, the CDR3 reads TGTGCCAGCATAAGACTAGCGGGAGGAAAGGGCACAGATACGCAGTATTTT. It is translated as CASIRLAGGKGTDTQYF. The chain joins TRBV5-6 to TRBJ2-3; 13 positions agree with TRBD2. Germline CDR1 and CDR2: SGHDT and YYEEEE. The ends lost 6 bases at V and 1 base at J; junction bases unmatched: 8. This CDR3 has 17 amino acids.

The rearrangement links TRBV2 to TRBJ2-1, with 12 bases identical to TRBD2. Germline V gene sequence: CDR1 SNHLY, CDR2 FYNNEI. The CDR3 length is 15 residues. V shed 6 bases, J shed 4 bases, and the junction held 4 bases outside the gene matches. The CDR3 DNA is TGTGCCAGCAGCCGGACTAGCGGGGAGTACAATGAGCAGTTCTTC. The encoded protein is CASSRTSGEYNEQFF.

The J gene is TRBJ2-5, the V gene TRBV6-1, with 7 bases matching TRBD2. Losses at the gene ends were 7 bases for V and 5 bases for J; bases not matched to a gene: 10. Germline V CDR1 and CDR2: MNHNS, SASEGT. This CDR3 has 14 amino acids. The CDR3 sequence: CASTQRDDGETQYF. The CDR3 DNA is TGTGCCAGCACCCAGCGGGACGACGGGGAGACCCAGTACTTC.

The rearrangement links TRBV7-2 to TRBJ2-6, with 11 bases that match TRBD1. Losses at the gene ends were 5 bases for V and 3 bases for J; bases not matched to a gene: 9. The CDR3 totals 18 residues. The V gene's germline CDR1 is SGHTA and CDR2 FQGNSA. The CDR3 loop reads CASSPRTGGHFGANVLTF. The CDR3 DNA reads as TGTGCCAGCAGCCCCCGGACAGGGGGCCACTTTGGGGCCAACGTCCTGACTTTC.

The chain combines TRBV4-2 with TRBJ2-7; the match to TRBD2 covers 8 bases. Looked up from germline, CDR1 is LGHNA and CDR2 is YNFKEQ. The junction had 8 bases not matched to a gene; V was cut back by 5 bases and J by 2 bases. The CDR3 runs 15 residues. CDR3 bases: TGTGCCAGCAGCTTGGGACTAGTCGAAGCCTACGAGCAGTACTTC. It specifies CASSLGLVEAYEQYF.

The chain joins TRBV6-4 to TRBJ2-7; TRBD2 matches at 11 bases. This CDR3 comprises 14 residues. V trimming: 6 bases; J trimming: 6 bases; junction bases outside the gene matches: 7. Germline V lookup: CDR1 MRHNA, CDR2 SNTAGT. CDR3 DNA sequence: TGTGCCAGCAGAACACTAGCGGGGGCCCTCGAGCAGTACTTC. The encoded protein is CASRTLAGALEQYF.

This clone was observed a single time. The rearrangement links TRBV7-2 to TRBJ1-1; D gene ambiguous. Germline CDR1 reads SGHTA; CDR2 reads FQGNSA. The CDR3 loop spans 17 amino acids. Trimming left V 1 base short and J 3 bases short, with 18 bases between. This CDR3 reads CASSLERLGGGYTEAFF. CDR3 DNA: TGTGCCAGCAGCTTAGAGAGACTCGGAGGTGGTTACACTGAAGCTTTCTTT.

The rearrangement links TRBV18 to TRBJ1-4, with D maybe TRBD1 (5 bases). This CDR3 has 17 residues. Per the germline V gene, CDR1 is KGHSH and CDR2 is LQKENI. The ends were cut back, 6 bases at V and 3 bases at J, with 20 bases in the middle. CDR3 amino acids: CASSQPGTAGANEKLFF. DNA for the CDR3: TGTGCCAGCTCTCAACCCGGGACCGCGGGGGCTAATGAAAAACTGTTTTTT.

This clone was detected only a few times. The chain recombines TRBV4-1 with TRBJ1-6; no clear D. The V end lost 1 base, the J end lost 9 bases, and 4 bases lay between the germline ends. The CDR3 runs 12 residues. Looked up from germline, CDR1 is MGHRA and CDR2 is YSYEKL. CDR3 region: CASSQGISPLHF. Written as DNA, the CDR3 is TGCGCCAGCAGCCAAGGTATTTCACCCCTCCACTTT.

The rearrangement joins TRBV27 to TRBJ1-1; weak D call: TRBD1 (5 bases). The germline V gene encodes CDR1 MNHEY and CDR2 SMNVEV (reference sequence). V dropped 5 bases and J dropped 0 bases, with 19 bases sitting between them. The CDR3 is 17 residues long. CDR3 in DNA: TGTGCCAGCAGTCCCCTCTACATAGTGGGACTGAACACTGAAGCTTTCTTT. It codes for CASSPLYIVGLNTEAFF.